Each of the 4 T cell receptor beta chains below was sequenced from the same sample in a study of tumor-infiltrating lymphocytes in primary liver carcinoma. The authors made TCR beta cDNA from 450 to 600 ng total RNA with a constant-region primer. It was through three nested multiplex PCR rounds of slightly modified ARM-PCR that TCR beta libraries arose. Researchers ran the first two PCR rounds for ten to eleven cycles each with TRBV1-TRBV30 forward primers and a C-beta reverse primer. TCRdb re-derived calls from the multiplex PCR reads in MiXCR, one entry per CDR3 protein. The sample holds 75,000 to 80,000 distinct CDR3 sequences, roughly 72% seen once. Unsorted bulk tissue, roughly 19-33 mg of it, served as the source for co-extraction of RNA and DNA. Sequencing was done on a sample of tumor-adjacent normal liver tissue. The receptors originated from a man in his forties or fifties with primary liver carcinoma and hepatitis B virus infection.

The rearrangement joins TRBV20-1 to TRBJ2-7; perhaps TRBD2 as D (7 bases). Germline lookup yields CDR1 DFQATT and CDR2 SNEGSKA (reference sequence). V was cut by 2 bases and J by 2 bases, with 10 bases left in between. The CDR3 is 13 residues long. CDR3 in DNA: TGCAGTGCTAGACGGGGGGCAACCTACGAGCAGTACTTC. Translated: CSARRGATYEQYF.

This clonotype occurred a few times. This sequence joins TRBV11-1 and TRBJ2-1, with D tentatively TRBD1 or TRBD2 (5 bases each). Looked up from germline, CDR1 is SGHAT and CDR2 is FQDESV (reference sequence). The ends were cut back, 4 bases at V and 9 bases at J, with 34 bases in the middle. The CDR3 spans 20 residues. The CDR3: CASSSPQAVDAAPGHSEQFF. The CDR3 DNA reads as TGTGCCAGCAGCTCCCCTCAGGCTGTAGATGCAGCCCCGGGGCACAGTGAGCAGTTCTTC.

On this clonotype: Its ends do not fully match the called genes, so a read error is possible. The chain carries TRBV11-1 and TRBJ2-7; TRBD2 is a possible D gene (6 bases). The CDR3 contains 15 residues. Germline lookup yields CDR1 SGHAT and CDR2 FQDESV (reference sequence). CDR3 in DNA: TGTGCCAGCAGCCAGGCGGGACTCAGTACCTACGAGCAATACTTC. Protein sequence: CASSQAGLSTYEQYF.

With respect to this clonotype: A much larger clone differs by one base, so this may be a read error. This chain links TRBV4-1 with TRBJ1-5; perhaps TRBD1 as D (6 bases). CDR1 is MGHRA, CDR2 YSYEKL, per germline. The CDR3 is made up of 15 amino acids. Here the CDR3 DNA reads TGCGCCAGCAGCCCCCAGGGGAATAACAATCAGTCCCAGCATTTT. This encodes CASSPQGNNNQSQHF.